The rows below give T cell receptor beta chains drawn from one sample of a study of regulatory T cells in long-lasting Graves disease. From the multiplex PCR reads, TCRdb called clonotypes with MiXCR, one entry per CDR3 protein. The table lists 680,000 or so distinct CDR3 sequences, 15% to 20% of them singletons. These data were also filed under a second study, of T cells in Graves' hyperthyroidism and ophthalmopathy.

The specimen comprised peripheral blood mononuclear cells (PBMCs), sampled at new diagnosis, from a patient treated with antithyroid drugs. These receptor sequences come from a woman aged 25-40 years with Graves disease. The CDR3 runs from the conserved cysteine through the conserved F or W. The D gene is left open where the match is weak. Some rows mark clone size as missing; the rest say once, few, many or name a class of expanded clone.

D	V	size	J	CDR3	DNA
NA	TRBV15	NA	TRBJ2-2	CATSTQGVGELFF	TGTGCCACCAGCACCCAGGGTGTCGGGGAGCTGTTTTTT
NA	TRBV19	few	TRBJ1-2	CASRNKGVTSGYTF	TGTGCCAGTCGGAATAAGGGGGTGACGAGTGGCTACACCTTC
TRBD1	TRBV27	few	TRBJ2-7	CASKPRTGSHEQYF	TGTGCCAGCAAACCCCGGACAGGGTCTCACGAGCAGTACTTC
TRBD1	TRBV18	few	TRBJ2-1	CASRDRGPGNEQFF	TGTGCCAGCCGAGACAGGGGTCCCGGCAATGAGCAGTTCTTC
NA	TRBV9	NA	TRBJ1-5	CASSASRDLYQPQHF	TGTGCCAGCAGCGCAAGCCGGGACCTTTATCAGCCCCAGCATTTT
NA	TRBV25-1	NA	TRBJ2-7	CASKSASPYEQYF	TGTGCCAGCAAAAGCGCCTCCCCCTACGAGCAGTACTTC
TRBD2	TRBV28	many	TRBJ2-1	CASSFKSRVAGGSYNEQFF	TGTGCCAGCAGTTTTAAGTCTCGTGTCGCGGGAGGTTCCTACAATGAGCAGTTCTTC
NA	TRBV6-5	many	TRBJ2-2	CASSYTFSGGELFF	TGTGCCAGCAGTTACACTTTCAGTGGCGGGGAGCTGTTTTTT
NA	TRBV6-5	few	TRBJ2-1	CASSYPLDNEQFF	TGTGCCAGCAGTTACCCCCTGGACAATGAGCAGTTCTTC
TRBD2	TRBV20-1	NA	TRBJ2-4	CSARVTGTSGRAVF	TGCAGTGCTAGAGTCACCGGGACTAGCGGGAGGGCCGTCTTC